This is a list of T cell receptor beta chains from one sample in a study of cytomegalovirus exposure and HLA in healthy donors. Only in-frame clones appear in the TCRdb table, and some are missing; sequencing was by immunoSEQ multiplex PCR. The repertoire holds approximately 150,000 clones, with 80% as singletons. What was sequenced was PBMCs. The receptors stem from a man aged 30 to 45 in good health and CMV-seronegative. Each CDR3 is given with its conserved first and last residue. The order of the fields is clone size, J gene, D gene, V gene, CDR3 protein, CDR3 DNA. D genes are given only for firm matches. A clone size is listed for some rows: how often the clone was seen (once, few, many), or a class if it is expanded.

clone size: once
J gene: TRBJ2-5
D gene: .
V gene: TRBV28
CDR3 protein: CASANQETQYF
CDR3 DNA: TGTGCCAGCGCGAACCAAGAGACCCAGTACTTC

clone size: .
J gene: TRBJ2-7
D gene: TRBD1
V gene: TRBV5-4
CDR3 protein: CASSSGTGQLLNEQYF
CDR3 DNA: TGTGCCAGCAGCTCGGGGACAGGACAACTGCTGAACGAGCAGTACTTC

clone size: .
J gene: TRBJ1-4
D gene: TRBD1
V gene: TRBV6-5
CDR3 protein: CASSYQGQGNEKLFF
CDR3 DNA: TGTGCCAGCAGTTACCAGGGACAGGGGAATGAAAAACTGTTTTTT

clone size: .
J gene: TRBJ2-1
D gene: TRBD2
V gene: TRBV9
CDR3 protein: CASSVVGLALDLPSSYNEQFF
CDR3 DNA: TGTGCCAGCAGCGTAGTGGGACTAGCGCTTGATCTTCCGAGCTCCTACAATGAGCAGTTCTTC

clone size: .
J gene: TRBJ1-5
D gene: .
V gene: TRBV15
CDR3 protein: CATSRGEGFNQPQHF
CDR3 DNA: TGTGCCACCAGCAGAGGGGAGGGCTTCAATCAGCCCCAGCATTTT

clone size: .
J gene: TRBJ2-1
D gene: TRBD2
V gene: TRBV10-3
CDR3 protein: CAIKPGLAVGVEFF
CDR3 DNA: TGTGCCATCAAGCCGGGACTAGCGGTCGGTGTTGAGTTCTTC

clone size: many
J gene: TRBJ1-4
D gene: TRBD1
V gene: TRBV7-2
CDR3 protein: CASSWGQGIKQLFF
CDR3 DNA: TGTGCCAGCAGCTGGGGACAGGGAATAAAACAACTGTTTTTT

clone size: few
J gene: TRBJ2-4
D gene: TRBD1
V gene: TRBV4-1
CDR3 protein: CASSHPRDRGPSAQYF
CDR3 DNA: TGCGCCAGCAGCCATCCCCGGGACAGGGGCCCAAGCGCTCAGTACTTC

clone size: once
J gene: TRBJ1-5
D gene: TRBD1
V gene: TRBV6-6
CDR3 protein: CASRQGATEPQHF
CDR3 DNA: TGTGCCAGCAGGCAGGGGGCCACGGAGCCCCAGCATTTT

clone size: .
J gene: TRBJ1-1
D gene: .
V gene: TRBV5-1
CDR3 protein: CASSLNTGLTEAFF
CDR3 DNA: TGCGCCAGCAGCTTAAACACAGGGTTAACTGAAGCTTTCTTT

clone size: .
J gene: TRBJ2-7
D gene: .
V gene: TRBV19
CDR3 protein: CASRAPGYYEQYF
CDR3 DNA: TGTGCCAGCCGGGCGCCGGGATACTACGAGCAGTACTTC

clone size: few
J gene: TRBJ2-1
D gene: .
V gene: TRBV7-3
CDR3 protein: CASSLDGESEQFF
CDR3 DNA: TGTGCCAGCAGCTTGGACGGGGAGAGTGAGCAGTTCTTC

clone size: .
J gene: TRBJ2-7
D gene: .
V gene: TRBV30
CDR3 protein: CAWSTRTLGEQYF
CDR3 DNA: TGTGCCTGGAGCACTAGAACCCTAGGCGAGCAGTACTTC

clone size: .
J gene: TRBJ2-7
D gene: .
V gene: TRBV6-5
CDR3 protein: CASSPRSYEQYF
CDR3 DNA: TGTGCCAGCAGCCCACGGAGTTACGAGCAGTACTTC

clone size: .
J gene: TRBJ1-1
D gene: TRBD1
V gene: TRBV6-6
CDR3 protein: CASNLLGTGGTEAFF
CDR3 DNA: TGTGCCAGCAACCTGCTGGGGACAGGGGGCACTGAAGCTTTCTTT

clone size: .
J gene: TRBJ2-3
D gene: .
V gene: TRBV4-3
CDR3 protein: CASSQDRLTLITDTQYF
CDR3 DNA: TGCGCCAGCAGCCAAGATCGATTGACACTGATCACAGATACGCAGTATTTT

clone size: few
J gene: TRBJ2-3
D gene: .
V gene: TRBV7-9
CDR3 protein: CASSLAVGRLDTQYF
CDR3 DNA: TGTGCCAGCAGCTTAGCGGTGGGGCGGTTAGATACGCAGTATTTT

clone size: once
J gene: TRBJ1-3
D gene: .
V gene: TRBV7-3
CDR3 protein: CASSPQGSGNTIYF
CDR3 DNA: TGTGCCAGCAGCCCCCAGGGCTCTGGAAACACCATATATTTT

clone size: .
J gene: TRBJ2-1
D gene: TRBD1
V gene: TRBV5-1
CDR3 protein: CASSSRQGSSYNEQFF
CDR3 DNA: TGCGCCAGCAGCTCCCGACAGGGAAGCTCCTACAATGAGCAGTTCTTC

clone size: .
J gene: TRBJ1-5
D gene: TRBD1
V gene: TRBV6-5
CDR3 protein: CASSSDRGNQPQHF
CDR3 DNA: TGTGCCAGCAGTTCGGACAGGGGAAATCAGCCCCAGCATTTT

clone size: .
J gene: TRBJ2-7
D gene: .
V gene: TRBV6-5
CDR3 protein: CASRTIYEQYF
CDR3 DNA: TGTGCCAGCAGGACTATCTACGAGCAGTACTTC

clone size: .
J gene: TRBJ2-3
D gene: .
V gene: TRBV6-5
CDR3 protein: CASTSIADTQYF
CDR3 DNA: TGTGCCAGCACTAGCATAGCAGATACGCAGTATTTT

clone size: .
J gene: TRBJ1-2
D gene: TRBD1
V gene: TRBV4-2
CDR3 protein: CASSYSGTDSGYTF
CDR3 DNA: TGTGCCAGCAGCTATTCCGGGACAGATAGCGGCTACACCTTC

clone size: few
J gene: TRBJ2-1
D gene: TRBD1
V gene: TRBV7-9
CDR3 protein: CASSPRQGEGVEQFF
CDR3 DNA: TGTGCCAGCAGCCCACGACAGGGGGAGGGAGTTGAGCAGTTCTTC

clone size: few
J gene: TRBJ1-5
D gene: .
V gene: TRBV15
CDR3 protein: CATSLPSGRHQPQHF
CDR3 DNA: TGTGCCACCAGCCTCCCGAGCGGCCGACATCAGCCCCAGCATTTT

clone size: .
J gene: TRBJ2-7
D gene: TRBD1
V gene: TRBV28
CDR3 protein: CASSPGQNYEQYF
CDR3 DNA: TGTGCCAGCAGTCCGGGACAGAACTACGAGCAGTACTTC

clone size: once
J gene: TRBJ2-5
D gene: .
V gene: TRBV9
CDR3 protein: CASSVGETGVRLETQYF
CDR3 DNA: TGTGCCAGCAGCGTAGGAGAGACGGGGGTTCGCCTAGAGACCCAGTACTTC

clone size: .
J gene: TRBJ2-5
D gene: .
V gene: TRBV4-1
CDR3 protein: CASSQGWTAKGKETQYF
CDR3 DNA: TGCGCCAGCAGCCAAGGCTGGACAGCGAAAGGGAAGGAGACCCAGTACTTC

clone size: .
J gene: TRBJ2-4
D gene: .
V gene: TRBV6-6
CDR3 protein: CASSYLAGEKNIQYF
CDR3 DNA: TGTGCCAGCAGTTACCTGGCAGGGGAAAAAAACATTCAGTACTTC

clone size: once
J gene: TRBJ2-1
D gene: .
V gene: TRBV9
CDR3 protein: CASSVGSQKGDYNEQFF
CDR3 DNA: TGTGCCAGCAGCGTAGGCTCCCAGAAAGGGGACTACAATGAGCAGTTCTTC

clone size: .
J gene: TRBJ2-5
D gene: TRBD2
V gene: TRBV5-4
CDR3 protein: CASSPVGGSQETQYF
CDR3 DNA: TGTGCCAGCAGCCCCGTGGGAGGGTCACAAGAGACCCAGTACTTC

clone size: .
J gene: TRBJ1-5
D gene: .
V gene: TRBV11-2
CDR3 protein: CASSLAHSNQPQHF
CDR3 DNA: TGTGCCAGCAGCTTAGCCCATAGCAATCAGCCCCAGCATTTT

clone size: .
J gene: TRBJ1-6
D gene: TRBD1
V gene: TRBV5-1
CDR3 protein: CASSFGQGAEGTLHF
CDR3 DNA: TGCGCCAGCAGCTTTGGACAGGGGGCTGAAGGGACCCTCCACTTT

clone size: few
J gene: TRBJ2-2
D gene: TRBD2
V gene: TRBV10-3
CDR3 protein: CASALAGGLYTGELFF
CDR3 DNA: TGTGCCAGTGCACTAGCGGGAGGTTTGTACACCGGGGAGCTGTTTTTT

clone size: .
J gene: TRBJ2-1
D gene: .
V gene: TRBV7-9
CDR3 protein: CASNPPGERPYNEQFF
CDR3 DNA: TGTGCCAGCAACCCCCCGGGGGAGCGCCCCTACAATGAGCAGTTCTTC

clone size: once
J gene: TRBJ2-6
D gene: TRBD1
V gene: TRBV28
CDR3 protein: CATKEQGKGSGANVLTF
CDR3 DNA: TGTGCCACCAAGGAACAGGGGAAGGGCTCTGGGGCCAACGTCCTGACTTTC

clone size: .
J gene: TRBJ1-2
D gene: .
V gene: TRBV28
CDR3 protein: CASTQGNYGYTF
CDR3 DNA: TGTGCCAGCACACAGGGTAACTATGGCTACACCTTC

clone size: .
J gene: TRBJ1-3
D gene: .
V gene: TRBV4-1
CDR3 protein: CASSQAEGSGNTIYF
CDR3 DNA: TGCGCCAGCAGCCAAGCTGAGGGTTCAGGAAACACCATATATTTT

clone size: once
J gene: TRBJ2-2
D gene: TRBD1
V gene: TRBV25-1
CDR3 protein: CASSAQPGTGDRTGELFF
CDR3 DNA: TGTGCCAGCAGTGCGCAACCCGGGACAGGGGACAGAACCGGGGAGCTGTTTTTT

clone size: .
J gene: TRBJ1-1
D gene: .
V gene: TRBV7-2
CDR3 protein: CASSGQTNTEAFF
CDR3 DNA: TGTGCCAGCAGCGGACAGACGAACACTGAAGCTTTCTTT

clone size: .
J gene: TRBJ1-4
D gene: .
V gene: TRBV5-1
CDR3 protein: CASSFSGTNEKLFF
CDR3 DNA: TGCGCCAGCAGCTTCTCGGGTACGAATGAAAAACTGTTTTTT

clone size: .
J gene: TRBJ1-1
D gene: .
V gene: TRBV9
CDR3 protein: CASSRTERGGFTEAFF
CDR3 DNA: TGTGCCAGCAGCCGGACAGAGAGGGGGGGATTCACTGAAGCTTTCTTT

clone size: few
J gene: TRBJ1-5
D gene: TRBD1
V gene: TRBV28
CDR3 protein: CASSSRQGWDQPQHF
CDR3 DNA: TGTGCCAGCAGTTCCAGACAGGGTTGGGATCAGCCCCAGCATTTT

clone size: .
J gene: TRBJ1-1
D gene: .
V gene: TRBV7-9
CDR3 protein: CASSTGYEGTEAFF
CDR3 DNA: TGTGCCAGCAGTACAGGGTACGAGGGCACTGAAGCTTTCTTT